The 25 T cell receptor beta chains given below trace back to one sample, sequenced in a study of T-cell memory formation after mild COVID-19. From the 5' RACE reads, TCRdb called clonotypes with MiXCR, one entry per CDR3 protein. The sample holds some 57,000 distinct CDR3 sequences; more than 10% are singletons and the top ten take 24%. Material: PBMCs or a T cell subset sorted from them (not recorded which). The receptor set was obtained from a man aged 18 to 30 who had mild COVID-19 (a few samples of this study predate the infection). Cell type and time point are not known.

By proportion, this clonotype is medium-sized. This chain uses TRBV19 with TRBJ2-7, with D unresolved. The V gene lost 3 bases and the J gene lost 1 base, with 10 bases spanning the gap. The CDR3 is 14 residues long. Germline V gene sequence: CDR1 LNHDA, CDR2 SQIVND (reference sequence). For the CDR3, the DNA is TGTGCCAGTAGTATTGCCGGCGGTTCCTACGAGCAGTACTTC. The encoded protein is CASSIAGGSYEQYF. Full variable domain (outside the CDR3, taken from reference TRBV19 and TRBJ2-7): DGGITQSPKYLFRKEGQNVTLSCEQNLNHDAMYWYRQDPGQGLRLIYYSQIVNDFQKGDIAEGYSVSREKKESFPLTVTSAQKNPTAFYLCASSIAGGSYEQYFGPGTRLTVT.

This clonotype was counted ten times or more. The J gene is TRBJ2-7, the V gene TRBV6-2 or TRBV6-3, with TRBD1 matching over 7 bases. CDR3 length equals 14 residues. CDR1 and CDR2 from the germline V gene are MNHEY and SVGEGT. The V gene end was trimmed by 5 bases and the J gene end by 0 bases; junction bases not matched to a gene: 4. CDR3 in amino acids: CASSQGQSSYEQYF. The CDR3 coding sequence is TGTGCCAGCAGTCAGGGACAGAGCTCCTACGAGCAGTACTTC.

The chain carries TRBV6-2 or TRBV6-3 and TRBJ1-1; maybe TRBD1 (5 bases). This CDR3 has 15 residues. Per the germline V gene, CDR1 is MNHEY and CDR2 is SVGEGT. The V and J ends lost 4 bases and 1 base respectively, with 13 bases between them. The CDR3 DNA reads as TGTGCCAGCAGTTCCCACCGGGGGTCGAACACTGAAGCTTTCTTT. Translation: CASSSHRGSNTEAFF.

This clonotype was seen only a few times. J is TRBJ1-3 and V is TRBV7-2; no definite D call. The CDR3 spans 12 residues. Germline V gene lookup returns CDR1 SGHTA and CDR2 FQGNSA. The V end was cut by 1 base, the J end by 3 bases, with 1 base between. CDR3 sequence: CASSLVGNTIYF. In nucleotides, the CDR3 is TGTGCCAGCAGCTTAGTTGGAAACACCATATATTTT.

This clonotype was picked up many times. The V call is TRBV7-9, the J call TRBJ2-7; TRBD1 is a possible D gene (5 bases). Trimming cost V 3 bases and J 5 bases, with 8 bases left between them. The CDR3 length is 12 residues. The germline CDR1 and CDR2 sequences are SEHNR and FQNEAQ (reference sequence). CDR3 DNA sequence: TGTGCCAGCAGCTTCCCAGGGAACGAGCAGTACTTC. Residues: CASSFPGNEQYF.

This clonotype was seen ten or more times. This chain uses TRBV29-1 with TRBJ2-3, with 12 positions matching TRBD2. This CDR3 comprises 14 residues. J was trimmed by 7 bases and V by 5 bases; bases with no gene match: 7. Germline V lookup: CDR1 SQVTM, CDR2 ANQGSEA. In DNA form, the CDR3 reads TGCAGCGTTCGACTAGCGGGGGACTCCCATACGCAGTATTTT. Its protein product is CSVRLAGDSHTQYF.

The CDR3 region is CASSQVLDRGDYGYTF. CDR3 bases: TGCGCCAGCAGCCAAGTCCTGGACAGGGGCGACTATGGCTACACCTTC. V is TRBV4-3 and J is TRBJ1-2; 9 bases fit TRBD1. The CDR3 covers 16 residues. The germline V gene has CDR1 LGHNA and CDR2 YSLEER. The trim removed 1 base at V and 3 bases at J, leaving 6 bases unmatched.

The V gene is TRBV7-2, the J gene TRBJ1-2; D perhaps matches TRBD1 (5 bases). The germline V gene encodes CDR1 SGHTA and CDR2 FQGNSA. The length of the CDR3 is 16 residues. The V end was cut by 1 base, the J end by 4 bases, with 16 bases between. The CDR3 region has the DNA TGTGCCAGCAGCTTAGGGGACCGCTTCGGCTCCTATGGCTACACCTTC. This sequence encodes CASSLGDRFGSYGYTF.

This chain uses TRBV30 with TRBJ1-1; no clear D. The V end was cut by 4 bases, the J end by 1 base, with 10 bases between. Germline lookup yields CDR1 GTSNPN and CDR2 SVGIG (reference sequence). This CDR3 spans 13 amino acids. The CDR3 sequence: CAWIKEGNTEAFF. For the CDR3, the DNA is TGTGCCTGGATAAAGGAGGGGAACACTGAAGCTTTCTTT.

The chain combines TRBV5-1 with TRBJ1-6; TRBD1 aligns across 7 bases. The CDR3 contains 15 residues. The V and J ends lost 0 bases and 6 bases, in that order; junction bases with no gene match: 3. Germline V lookup: CDR1 SGHRS, CDR2 YFSETQ. The CDR3 loop reads CASSLGGQINSPLHF. Written as DNA, the CDR3 is TGCGCCAGCAGCTTGGGGGGACAGATTAATTCACCCCTCCACTTT.

This clonotype has at least ten counts. The chain combines TRBV7-9 with TRBJ1-6; D is unclear. Trimming shortened V by 4 bases and J by 10 bases, and 11 bases separated the two germline ends. The length of the CDR3 is 13 residues. Germline CDR1 SEHNR, CDR2 FQNEAQ (reference sequence). CDR3 sequence (DNA): TGTGCCAGCAGCTCCTGGACCGGGTCACCCCTCCACTTT. The encoded protein is CASSSWTGSPLHF.

Within the sample, this clonotype is medium-sized. V usage is TRBV7-2 and J usage is TRBJ2-3; D not resolved. V dropped 4 bases and J dropped 6 bases, with 8 bases sitting between them. Germline CDR1 SGHTA, CDR2 FQGNSA. The CDR3 is 12 residues long. The CDR3 region is CASSWLRDTQYF. Written as DNA, the CDR3 is TGTGCCAGCAGCTGGCTTAGGGATACGCAGTATTTT.

The sample holds a few counts of this clonotype. This chain uses TRBV4-3 with TRBJ1-2; tentative D call: TRBD1 (5 bases). The CDR3 covers 14 residues. Trimming left V 3 bases short and J 2 bases short, with 10 bases between. Germline assignment: CDR1 LGHNA and CDR2 YSLEER. CDR3 sequence: CASSHQGTNYGYTF. CDR3 nucleotide sequence: TGCGCCAGCAGCCATCAGGGAACCAACTATGGCTACACCTTC.

This clonotype was found a few times. The V gene is TRBV7-9, the J gene TRBJ2-5; 9 nucleotides align to TRBD2. With 7 bases clipped from V and 6 bases from J, the junction kept 6 bases outside the gene matches. The CDR3 has 13 amino acids. Germline CDR1 reads SEHNR; CDR2 reads FQNEAQ (reference sequence). DNA of the CDR3: TGTGCCAGCACCCTAGCGGGGATTCAGACCCAGTACTTC. It translates to CASTLAGIQTQYF.

The V gene is TRBV7-9, the J gene TRBJ1-4, with 8 bases that match TRBD1. This CDR3 contains 15 residues. Unmatched junction bases numbered 7, after V lost 4 bases and J lost 6 bases. Germline V CDR1 and CDR2: SEHNR, FQNEAQ (reference sequence). CDR3 sequence reads: CASSSYGQGHEKLFF. CDR3 in DNA: TGTGCCAGCAGCTCGTACGGACAGGGACATGAAAAACTGTTTTTT.

This clonotype was seen repeatedly, ten times or more. This chain uses TRBV6-2 or TRBV6-3 with TRBJ2-7; the D gene is possibly TRBD1 (6 bases). The length of the CDR3 is 11 residues. Germline V CDR1 and CDR2: MNHEY, SVGEGT. V lost 3 bases to trimming and J lost 10 bases, with 10 bases between them. The CDR3 protein is CASSYRGFQYV. CDR3 DNA: TGTGCCAGCAGTTATAGGGGGTTCCAGTACGTC.

This clonotype was picked up a small number of times. V is TRBV7-2 and J is TRBJ2-2; D possibly corresponds to TRBD1 (5 bases). The germline CDR1 and CDR2 sequences are SGHTA and FQGNSA. The CDR3 consists of 16 residues. V was clipped by 5 bases and J by 1 base, with 14 bases between them. The CDR3 spells CASSPQGSLNTGELFF. The CDR3 nucleotides are TGTGCCAGCAGCCCTCAGGGTTCTTTGAACACCGGGGAGCTGTTTTTT.

In its sample, this clonotype was seen a few times. The rearrangement uses TRBV20-1 and TRBJ1-2; 8 nucleotides match TRBD1. This CDR3 has 14 residues. Per germline, CDR1 DFQATT and CDR2 SNEGSKA (reference sequence). V trimming: 0 bases; J trimming: 2 bases; junction bases outside the gene matches: 2. The DNA of the CDR3 is TGCAGTGCTAGAGATCCAGGGGGCAACTATGGCTACACCTTC. Translating gives CSARDPGGNYGYTF.

This clonotype was detected only a few times. The chain couples TRBV6-2 or TRBV6-3 to TRBJ1-6; D is unresolved. This CDR3 has 12 amino acids. Trimming pared 2 bases from V and 8 bases from J, leaving 4 bases between. Germline-derived CDR1 and CDR2 are MNHEY and SVGEGT. CDR3 protein: CASSYRDSPLHF. The CDR3 nucleotides read TGTGCCAGCAGTTACCGGGATTCACCCCTCCACTTT.

The V call is TRBV6-5, the J call TRBJ1-2, with a possible D match to TRBD1 (6 bases). Germline V gene data show CDR1 as MNHEY and CDR2 as SVGAGI. CDR3 size: 13 residues. V was cut by 6 bases and J by 8 bases, with 16 bases left in between. For the CDR3, the DNA is TGTGCCAGCAGCCCCGACGCAGGGGCCGGCTACACCTTC. Protein sequence: CASSPDAGAGYTF.

This clonotype was picked up many times. CDR3 sequence reads: CASSLGQGWPKNIQYF. CDR3 coding DNA: TGCGCCAGCAGCTTGGGACAGGGGTGGCCCAAAAACATTCAGTACTTC. The rearrangement uses TRBV5-1 and TRBJ2-4; TRBD1 matches 8 bases. The CDR3 spans 16 residues. CDR1 and CDR2 from the germline V gene are SGHRS and YFSETQ. Trimming cost V 0 bases and J 2 bases; bases outside gene matches: 4.

This clonotype occurred a few times. This chain links TRBV18 with TRBJ1-1, with D uncertain. Looked up from germline, CDR1 is KGHSH and CDR2 is LQKENI. Trimming took off 4 bases at V and 1 base at J, with 10 bases between the two ends. The CDR3 covers 14 residues. The CDR3 loop is CASSRAPPNTEAFF. DNA of the CDR3: TGTGCCAGCTCACGGGCACCCCCGAACACTGAAGCTTTCTTT.

In its sample, this clonotype was seen a few times. This rearrangement joins TRBV27 to TRBJ2-3, with 7 bases identical to TRBD1. CDR3 size: 15 residues. V dropped 5 bases and J dropped 1; count of bases not matched to a gene: 6. Germline V gene data show CDR1 as MNHEY and CDR2 as SMNVEV (reference sequence). The chain's CDR3 is CASSGTGEGTDTQYF. As DNA, the CDR3 is TGTGCCAGCAGTGGAACAGGGGAAGGCACAGATACGCAGTATTTT.

The V and J genes are TRBV2 and TRBJ2-7; 10 bases line up with TRBD1. Per germline, CDR1 SNHLY and CDR2 FYNNEI. V shed 4 bases and J 5 bases; nucleotides not matched to a gene: 23. This CDR3 has 20 amino acids. The CDR3 DNA reads TGTGCCAGCAGTGGAGTCTCGACCGGGACAGGGGAAAGAATTGGCAACGAGCAGTACTTC. Residues: CASSGVSTGTGERIGNEQYF.

This clonotype showed up many times. The rearrangement uses TRBV29-1 and TRBJ2-5; the D gene is possibly TRBD2 (5 bases). Germline assignment: CDR1 SQVTM and CDR2 ANQGSEA. The V and J ends lost 3 bases and 4 bases respectively, with 15 bases between them. CDR3 length equals 14 residues. The CDR3 protein is CSVDGVPRGETQYF. The DNA for the CDR3 is TGCAGCGTTGATGGGGTTCCTCGGGGAGAGACCCAGTACTTC.